This passage covers 25 T cell receptor beta chains from one sample sequenced in a study of blood T cell repertoires in COVID-19 (dated by TCRdb to about 2020). Receptors were amplified or captured by the immunoSEQ multiplex PCR assay. Held by TCRdb, this immuneACCESS table contains in-frame sequences only and omits some clones. Under half of the omission traces to an unresolved V gene where checked; the cause of the rest is unknown. The sample includes 150,000 to 200,000 clones, with 70% to 90% observed a single time. The top ten constitute 6% to 8.5% of the sample. The sample taken for sequencing was PBMCs or T cells enriched from blood (not recorded which). These receptors all come from a woman aged 50 to 60 who had recovered from COVID-19.

The chain combines TRBV7-2 with TRBJ1-2, with D possibly matching TRBD1 (6 bases). Trimming cost V 4 bases and J 8 bases, with 14 bases left between them. The CDR3 length is 13 residues. Germline V gene sequence: CDR1 SGHTA, CDR2 FQGNSA. The CDR3 loop is CASSWVTGSGYTF. In DNA form, the CDR3 reads TGTGCCAGCAGCTGGGTGACAGGCTCGGGCTACACCTTC.

The genes are TRBV9 and TRBJ2-2, with D possibly matching TRBD2 (5 bases). CDR1 and CDR2 (germline): SGDLS, YYNGEE. V lost 0 bases and J lost 1, with 10 bases in between. The CDR3 is 16 residues long. The CDR3: CASSVGASWNTGELFF. Here the CDR3 DNA reads TGTGCCAGCAGCGTAGGGGCTAGCTGGAACACCGGGGAGCTGTTTTTT.

CDR3 in DNA: TGTGCCACCAGTGATTTGCAGGGACTAGCGGGGTCTGAGCAGTTCTTC. Translation gives CATSDLQGLAGSEQFF. The rearrangement uses TRBV24-1 and TRBJ2-1, with 13 bases that match TRBD2. V was clipped by 0 bases and J by 9 bases; unmatched bases: 4. There are 16 residues in the CDR3. Per germline, CDR1 KGHDR and CDR2 SFDVKD.

This clone was seen only once. The V gene is TRBV9, the J gene TRBJ1-4, with TRBD1 matching over 10 bases. Per the germline V gene, CDR1 is SGDLS and CDR2 is YYNGEE. The CDR3 covers 16 residues. The J segment lost 4 bases and the V segment lost 3 bases, leaving 6 bases of the junction unmatched. In DNA, the CDR3 is TGTGCCAGCAGCGATCCGGGACAGGGGATTAATGAAAAACTGTTTTTT. Amino acid sequence: CASSDPGQGINEKLFF.

The genes are TRBV18 and TRBJ2-3; TRBD2 might be the D (5 bases). The CDR3 extends over 14 amino acids. The germline CDR1 and CDR2 sequences are KGHSH and LQKENI. V was clipped by 2 bases and J by 2 bases, with 8 bases between them. CDR3 loop: CASSPGLSTDTQYF. DNA of the CDR3: TGTGCCAGCTCACCAGGACTTTCCACAGATACGCAGTATTTT.

V usage is TRBV7-6 and J usage is TRBJ2-5; 10 nucleotides agree with TRBD2. The J segment lost 0 bases and the V segment lost 5 bases, leaving 12 bases of the junction unmatched. This CDR3 region has 18 residues. The germline CDR1 and CDR2 sequences are SGHVS and FNYEAQ. CDR3 DNA sequence: TGTGCCAGCAGCCCGCATCCCGCTAGCGGGGGCCACCAAGAGACCCAGTACTTC. It is translated as CASSPHPASGGHQETQYF. The variable domain in full, completed from reference TRBV7-6 and TRBJ2-5, reads GAGVSQSPRYKVTKRGQDVALRCDPISGHVSLYWYRQALGQGPEFLTYFNYEAQQDKSGLPNDRFSAERPEGSISTLTIQRTEQRDSAMYRCASSPHPASGGHQETQYFGPGTRLLVL.

The gene calls are TRBV5-1 and TRBJ2-3; 7 nucleotides match TRBD1. The CDR3 runs 14 residues. The V gene's germline CDR1 is SGHRS and CDR2 YFSETQ. V shed 4 bases, J shed 2 bases, and the junction held 4 bases outside the gene matches. This chain's CDR3 is CASSPTGFTDTQYF. CDR3 DNA: TGCGCCAGCAGCCCGACAGGGTTCACAGATACGCAGTATTTT.

Remarks on this clone: Relative to the germline gene, one junction end is altered; a read error may explain this. CDR3 sequence (DNA): TGCGCCGGGCGGGGGCCGAACGAGCAGTACTTC. This gives the protein CAGRGPNEQYF. The chain joins TRBV27 to TRBJ2-7; maybe TRBD2 (7 bases). The germline V gene encodes CDR1 MNHEY and CDR2 SMNVEV (reference sequence). This CDR3 has 11 residues.

A few counts support this clone. V and J are TRBV7-3 and TRBJ2-3; 8 bases map to TRBD2. V trimming: 5 bases; J trimming: 3 bases; junction bases outside the gene matches: 10. CDR3 length: 16 residues. The V gene's germline CDR1 is SGHTA and CDR2 FQGTGA. The CDR3 DNA is TGTGCCAGCAGCAGCGGGGGCCACAGGGAGACAGATACGCAGTATTTT. It codes for CASSSGGHRETDTQYF.

The chain joins TRBV18 to TRBJ2-2; 10 nucleotides agree with TRBD1. Germline lookup yields CDR1 KGHSH and CDR2 LQKENI. The CDR3 is 17 residues long. The junction had 13 bases not matched to a gene; V was cut back by 6 bases and J by 6 bases. In nucleotides, the CDR3 is TGTGCCAGCTCCCCTAACCGGGACAGGGGCCGTGCCGGGGAGCTGTTTTTT. Translating gives CASSPNRDRGRAGELFF.

The CDR3 loop reads CAVSGQGQNNEQFF. The CDR3, as DNA: TGTGCCGTCTCGGGACAGGGACAAAACAATGAGCAGTTCTTC. The V and J genes are TRBV10-3 and TRBJ2-1; TRBD1 aligns across 9 bases. The V and J ends lost 11 bases and 5 bases, in that order; junction bases with no gene match: 10. There are 14 residues in the CDR3. Germline loops: CDR1 ENHRY, CDR2 SYGVKD.

The chain recombines TRBV7-9 with TRBJ1-1; TRBD1 agrees at 7 bases. Germline values: CDR1 SEHNR, CDR2 FQNEAQ (reference sequence). Unmatched junction bases numbered 10, after V lost 4 bases and J lost 5 bases. The CDR3 is made up of 15 amino acids. This chain's CDR3 is CASSSREGANTEAFF. In DNA, the CDR3 is TGTGCCAGCAGCTCTAGAGAGGGGGCGAATACTGAAGCTTTCTTT. Drawing the rest from reference TRBV7-9 and TRBJ1-1, the complete variable domain is DTGVSQNPRHKITKRGQNVTFRCDPISEHNRLYWYRQTLGQGPEFLTYFQNEAQLEKSRLLSDRFSAERPKGSFSTLEIQRTEQGDSAMYLCASSSREGANTEAFFGQGTRLTVV.

The chain carries TRBV18 and TRBJ1-3; a possible D gene is TRBD1 (5 bases). The CDR3 length is 16 residues. Per germline, CDR1 KGHSH and CDR2 LQKENI. Trimming cost V 3 bases and J 0 bases, with 12 bases left between them. The CDR3 sequence: CASSPDGGFSGNTIYF. The CDR3 DNA sequence: TGTGCCAGCTCACCGGACGGGGGTTTCTCTGGAAACACCATATATTTT.

This chain connects TRBV23-1 to TRBJ2-7, with D possibly matching TRBD1 (6 bases). TRBV23-1 is an ORF, with its function uncertain. This CDR3 is built from 17 residues. Trimming took 6 bases from V and 0 from J, leaving 21 bases between them. CDR3 loop: CASSQRSDRTSSYEQYF. In DNA form, the CDR3 reads TGCGCCAGCAGCCAGCGGAGCGACAGGACGAGCTCCTACGAGCAGTACTTC.

As DNA, the CDR3 is TGTGCCAGCAGCGATAACAGGGATGGCTACACCTTC. It encodes CASSDNRDGYTF. This rearrangement joins TRBV9 to TRBJ1-2, with TRBD1 as a possible D gene (6 bases). The CDR3 runs to 12 residues. CDR1 is SGDLS, CDR2 YYNGEE, per germline. Trimming left V 3 bases short and J 6 bases short, with 9 bases between.

This clone was found once. This rearrangement joins TRBV7-2 to TRBJ2-1, with 7 nucleotides matching TRBD1. The CDR3 has 16 amino acids. Germline assignment: CDR1 SGHTA and CDR2 FQGNSA. V was clipped by 2 bases and J by 3 bases; unmatched bases: 7. In DNA form, the CDR3 reads TGTGCCAGCAGCTTAAGGCCCGGGACAGTCTACAATGAGCAGTTCTTC. Residues: CASSLRPGTVYNEQFF.

This chain joins TRBV24-1 and TRBJ1-2; possibly TRBD1 for D (6 bases). Trimming stripped 0 bases from V and 6 bases from J, with 10 bases between. This CDR3 region has 14 residues. Germline V gene lookup returns CDR1 KGHDR and CDR2 SFDVKD. The CDR3 sequence is CATSDLWGGHGYTF. CDR3 nucleotide sequence: TGTGCCACCAGTGATTTGTGGGGGGGCCATGGCTACACCTTC.

This chain connects TRBV5-4 to TRBJ1-1, with a weak D call TRBD1 (6 bases). This CDR3 comprises 15 residues. Germline V gene lookup returns CDR1 SGHNT and CDR2 YYREEE (reference sequence). V was trimmed by 1 base and J by 4 bases, leaving 14 bases between them. Here the CDR3 reads CASSLTRGAGTEAFF. In DNA, the CDR3 is TGTGCCAGCAGCTTGACTCGGGGGGCGGGCACTGAAGCTTTCTTT. Variable domain in full (rest from reference TRBV5-4 and TRBJ1-1): ETGVTQSPTHLIKTRGQQVTLRCSSQSGHNTVSWYQQALGQGPQFIFQYYREEENGRGNFPPRFSGLQFPNYSSELNVNALELDDSALYLCASSLTRGAGTEAFFGQGTRLTVV.

The chain is built from TRBV4-2 and TRBJ2-1; 16 bases are a match to TRBD2. CDR1 is LGHNA and CDR2 is YNFKEQ in the germline V gene. Unmatched junction bases numbered 13, after V lost 2 bases and J lost 6 bases. This CDR3 is 20 amino acids long. For the CDR3, the DNA is TGTGCCAGCAGCCAATCGACCGGGACTAGCGGGGGGGCTTTCGGCAATGAGCAGTTCTTC. Its translation is CASSQSTGTSGGAFGNEQFF.

This chain joins TRBV6-5 and TRBJ1-1, with D perhaps matching TRBD1 (5 bases). Germline V gene sequence: CDR1 MNHEY, CDR2 SVGAGI. Trimming pared 11 bases from V and 5 bases from J, leaving 18 bases between. CDR3 length equals 13 residues. CDR3 in amino acids: CAGSAGGWTEAFF. The DNA of the CDR3 is TGTGCCGGGTCAGCGGGGGGATGGACTGAAGCTTTCTTT.

This chain joins TRBV3-1 (or the pseudogene TRBV3-2) and TRBJ2-7, with 7 bases fitting TRBD2. The germline V gene encodes CDR1 LGHDT and CDR2 YNNKEL (reference sequence). The CDR3 consists of 13 residues. V shed 5 bases and J 6 bases; nucleotides not matched to a gene: 7. DNA for the CDR3: TGTGCCAGCAGCTCTCCCACGGGGGGCGAGCAGTACTTC. It translates to CASSSPTGGEQYF.

This chain joins TRBV29-1 and TRBJ1-2, with D uncertain. Germline CDR1 and CDR2: SQVTM and ANQGSEA. Trimming took off 2 bases at V and 6 bases at J, with 10 bases between the two ends. There are 12 residues in the CDR3. The CDR3 loop is CSVESGWDGYTF. CDR3 bases: TGCAGCGTTGAATCCGGGTGGGATGGCTACACCTTC.

The chain employs TRBV5-1 and TRBJ1-5; the D gene is possibly TRBD1 (5 bases). V shed 0 bases and J shed 4 bases, with 11 bases lying between them. Germline values: CDR1 SGHRS, CDR2 YFSETQ. The CDR3 loop spans 15 amino acids. CDR3 sequence reads: CASSLVSGPNQPQHF. The CDR3 DNA reads as TGCGCCAGCAGCTTGGTATCAGGGCCTAATCAGCCCCAGCATTTT.

In regard to this clone: Additional DNA sequences in this sample encode the identical CDR3. V usage is TRBV6-5 and J usage is TRBJ1-4; possibly TRBD1 for D (5 bases). The CDR3 loop spans 14 amino acids. Germline assignment: CDR1 MNHEY and CDR2 SVGAGI. Deletions cut 0 bases from V and 8 bases from J, with 10 bases between. The chain's CDR3 is CASSYSGGGEKLFF. DNA of the CDR3: TGTGCCAGCAGTTACTCGGGCGGGGGGGAAAAACTGTTTTTT.

This clone was seen only once. The chain has TRBV9 and TRBJ1-1; possible D gene TRBD1, 6 bases. V lost 3 bases and J 0 bases, leaving 12 bases between the germline ends. The germline V gene encodes CDR1 SGDLS and CDR2 YYNGEE. CDR3 length equals 15 residues. CDR3 protein: CASSARGAVNTEAFF. The CDR3 nucleotides are TGTGCCAGCAGCGCCAGGGGCGCAGTGAACACTGAAGCTTTCTTT.